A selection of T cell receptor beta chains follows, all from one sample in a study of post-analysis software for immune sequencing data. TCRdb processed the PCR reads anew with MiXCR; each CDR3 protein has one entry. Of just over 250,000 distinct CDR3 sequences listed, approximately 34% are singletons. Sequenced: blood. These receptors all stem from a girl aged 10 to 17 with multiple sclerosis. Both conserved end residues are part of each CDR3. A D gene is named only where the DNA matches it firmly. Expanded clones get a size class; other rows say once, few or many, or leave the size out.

cdr3_nt: TGTGCCAGCTCACCAAACCGGCAGGGGGCCAACACTGAAGCTTTCTTT
cdr3_aa: CASSPNRQGANTEAFF
d_call: TRBD1
j_call: TRBJ1-1
v_call: TRBV18
clone_size: .

cdr3_nt: TGTGCCAGCAGTTTATCCGCGGGAGGGGTCTACGAGCAGTACTTC
cdr3_aa: CASSLSAGGVYEQYF
d_call: TRBD2
j_call: TRBJ2-7
v_call: TRBV27
clone_size: .

cdr3_nt: TGCAGTGCTTTAAACCCCAGGGGTTCCACTGAAGCTTTCTTT
cdr3_aa: CSALNPRGSTEAFF
d_call: .
j_call: TRBJ1-1
v_call: TRBV20-1
clone_size: .

cdr3_nt: TGTGCCAGCAGTGAGGCCGGACAGCACAATCAGCCCCAGCATTTT
cdr3_aa: CASSEAGQHNQPQHF
d_call: .
j_call: TRBJ1-5
v_call: TRBV6-1
clone_size: many

cdr3_nt: TGTGCCATCAGTCAGGGGACCAGCACAGATACGCAGTATTTT
cdr3_aa: CAISQGTSTDTQYF
d_call: .
j_call: TRBJ2-3
v_call: TRBV10-3
clone_size: .

cdr3_nt: TGTGCCAGCAGCGAATTCGGTGTTGGTTATGGCTACACCTTC
cdr3_aa: CASSEFGVGYGYTF
d_call: .
j_call: TRBJ1-2
v_call: TRBV7-2
clone_size: .

cdr3_nt: TGTGCCAGCAGCTGGGCTAGCGGGCCAGATACGCAGTATTTT
cdr3_aa: CASSWASGPDTQYF
d_call: TRBD2
j_call: TRBJ2-3
v_call: TRBV7-2
clone_size: .

cdr3_nt: .
cdr3_aa: CASSQVWASGANVRTF
d_call: .
j_call: TRBJ2-6
v_call: TRBV3-1
clone_size: .

cdr3_nt: TGTGCCAGCAGCTCGGGACCCCTTCAAAGTTCCTACAATGAGCAGTTCTTC
cdr3_aa: CASSSGPLQSSYNEQFF
d_call: .
j_call: TRBJ2-1
v_call: TRBV7-9
clone_size: many

cdr3_nt: TGTGCCAGCAGCTTCTCAGACCAAAACATTCAGTACTTC
cdr3_aa: CASSFSDQNIQYF
d_call: .
j_call: TRBJ2-4
v_call: TRBV7-3
clone_size: .

cdr3_nt: TGTGCCAGCAGGCTACAGGGGGCGCATGGCTACACCTTC
cdr3_aa: CASRLQGAHGYTF
d_call: TRBD1
j_call: TRBJ1-2
v_call: TRBV27
clone_size: once

cdr3_nt: TGTGCCAGCAGTGCGCGGACTAGCGGGAAGTCCCGATGGACCGGGGAGCTGTTTTTT
cdr3_aa: CASSARTSGKSRWTGELFF
d_call: TRBD2
j_call: TRBJ2-2
v_call: TRBV2
clone_size: .

cdr3_nt: TGTGCCAGCAGTTCCCCCAGGGACGGTGACTATGGCTACACCTTC
cdr3_aa: CASSSPRDGDYGYTF
d_call: .
j_call: TRBJ1-2
v_call: TRBV12-3/TRBV12-4
clone_size: many

cdr3_nt: TGTGCCAGCAGGGTGGGCGGTAGCTCCTACAATGAGCAGTTCTTC
cdr3_aa: CASRVGGSSYNEQFF
d_call: .
j_call: TRBJ2-1
v_call: TRBV28
clone_size: many

cdr3_nt: TGCGCCAGCAGCGCCCTTGGGGGAGGCACTGAAGCTTTCTTT
cdr3_aa: CASSALGGGTEAFF
d_call: .
j_call: TRBJ1-1
v_call: TRBV5-1
clone_size: few

cdr3_nt: TGTGCCAGCACCATGAGGGACGTAGAACGCACAGATACGCAGTATTTT
cdr3_aa: CASTMRDVERTDTQYF
d_call: .
j_call: TRBJ2-3
v_call: TRBV12-3/TRBV12-4
clone_size: .

cdr3_nt: TGTGCCAGCAGCTTCGGTTTAACTTCCTACAATGAGCAGTTCTTC
cdr3_aa: CASSFGLTSYNEQFF
d_call: .
j_call: TRBJ2-1
v_call: TRBV7-9
clone_size: .

cdr3_nt: TGCGCCAGCAGCCAAGAGACTAGCACAGATACGCAGTATTTT
cdr3_aa: CASSQETSTDTQYF
d_call: .
j_call: TRBJ2-3
v_call: TRBV4-1
clone_size: many

cdr3_nt: TGTGCCATCAGTGAGAGAGACTCCCAATACAATGAGCAGTTCTTC
cdr3_aa: CAISERDSQYNEQFF
d_call: .
j_call: TRBJ2-1
v_call: TRBV10-3
clone_size: many

cdr3_nt: TGTGCCAACAGCCCCGGGACAGGGGGCACGGATACGCAGTATTTT
cdr3_aa: CANSPGTGGTDTQYF
d_call: TRBD1
j_call: TRBJ2-3
v_call: TRBV28
clone_size: .

cdr3_nt: TGTGCCAGCAGTGAATTCCTAGGTGGGACGGGGGAGCAGTACTTC
cdr3_aa: CASSEFLGGTGEQYF
d_call: .
j_call: TRBJ2-7
v_call: TRBV12-3/TRBV12-4
clone_size: .

cdr3_nt: TGTGCCAGCAGCTTTCTAGCGGGAGGGTACGGGACACGGGAGCAGTTCTTC
cdr3_aa: CASSFLAGGYGTREQFF
d_call: TRBD2
j_call: TRBJ2-1
v_call: TRBV7-8
clone_size: .

cdr3_nt: TGTGCCAGCAGCTTAGGGCCGCAGGGCAATCAGCCCCAGCATTTT
cdr3_aa: CASSLGPQGNQPQHF
d_call: .
j_call: TRBJ1-5
v_call: TRBV7-9
clone_size: many